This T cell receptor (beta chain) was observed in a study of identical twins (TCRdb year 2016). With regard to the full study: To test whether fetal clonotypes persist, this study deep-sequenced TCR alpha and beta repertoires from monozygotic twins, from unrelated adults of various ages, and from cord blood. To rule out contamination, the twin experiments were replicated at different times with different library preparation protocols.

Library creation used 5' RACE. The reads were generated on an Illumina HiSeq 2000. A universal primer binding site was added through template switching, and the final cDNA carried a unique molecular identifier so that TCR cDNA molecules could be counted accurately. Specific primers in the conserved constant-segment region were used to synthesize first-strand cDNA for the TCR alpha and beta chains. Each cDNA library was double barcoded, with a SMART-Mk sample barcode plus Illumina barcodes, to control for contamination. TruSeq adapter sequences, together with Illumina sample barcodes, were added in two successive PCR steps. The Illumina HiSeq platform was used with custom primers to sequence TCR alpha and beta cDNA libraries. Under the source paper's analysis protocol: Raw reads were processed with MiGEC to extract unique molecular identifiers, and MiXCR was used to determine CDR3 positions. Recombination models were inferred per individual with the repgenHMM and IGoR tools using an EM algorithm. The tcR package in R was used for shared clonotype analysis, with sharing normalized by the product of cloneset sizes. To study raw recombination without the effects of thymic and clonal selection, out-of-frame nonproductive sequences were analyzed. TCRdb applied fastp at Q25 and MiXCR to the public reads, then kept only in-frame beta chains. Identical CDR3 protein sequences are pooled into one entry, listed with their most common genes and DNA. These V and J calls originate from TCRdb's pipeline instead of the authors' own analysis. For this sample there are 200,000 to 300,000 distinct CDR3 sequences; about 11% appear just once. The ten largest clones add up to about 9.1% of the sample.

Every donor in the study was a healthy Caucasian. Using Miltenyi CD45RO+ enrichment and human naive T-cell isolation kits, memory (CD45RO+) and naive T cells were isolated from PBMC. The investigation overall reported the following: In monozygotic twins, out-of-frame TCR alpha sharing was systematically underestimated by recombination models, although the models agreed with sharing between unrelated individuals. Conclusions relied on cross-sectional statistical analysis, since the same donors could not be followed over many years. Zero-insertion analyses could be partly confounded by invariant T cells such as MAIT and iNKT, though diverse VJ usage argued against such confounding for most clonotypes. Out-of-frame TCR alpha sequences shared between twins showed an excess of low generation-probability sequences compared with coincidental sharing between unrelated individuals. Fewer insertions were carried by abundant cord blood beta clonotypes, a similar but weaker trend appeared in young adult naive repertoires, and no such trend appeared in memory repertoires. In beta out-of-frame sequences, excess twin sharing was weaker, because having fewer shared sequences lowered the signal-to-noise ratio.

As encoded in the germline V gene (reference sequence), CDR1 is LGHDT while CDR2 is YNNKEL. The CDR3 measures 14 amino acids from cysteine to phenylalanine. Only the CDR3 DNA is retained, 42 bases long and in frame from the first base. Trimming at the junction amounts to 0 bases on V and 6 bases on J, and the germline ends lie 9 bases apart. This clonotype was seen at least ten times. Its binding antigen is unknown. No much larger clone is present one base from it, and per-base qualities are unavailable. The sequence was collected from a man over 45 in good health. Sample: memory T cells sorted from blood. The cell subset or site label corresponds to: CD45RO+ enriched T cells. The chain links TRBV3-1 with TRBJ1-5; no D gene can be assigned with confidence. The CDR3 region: CASSQDPYGQPQHF. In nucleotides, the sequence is TGTGCCAGCAGCCAAGATCCCTATGGTCAGCCCCAGCATTTT.